This entry is about one TCR beta chain. Antigen unknown. This sample is part of a study of T-cell memory formation after mild COVID-19. UMIs and sample barcodes were carried by the TCR alpha and TCR beta cDNA libraries that 5'RACE produced using constant-segment primers. In TCRdb, the 5' RACE reads were re-called with MiXCR into one record per CDR3 protein. This table holds some 320,000 distinct CDR3 sequences, roughly an eighth found once. From germline, CDR1 is SNHLY and CDR2 FYNNEI. The CDR3 spans 12 residues. V was cut by 7 bases and J by 5 bases, with 11 bases left in between. Whole-study findings and limits: Mostly located in CM and EM were contracting CD4+ clones, with contracting CD8+ clones located in EMRA. Pre-infection memory carried some responding clones, suggesting that cross-reactive memory joined. Day 15 to 85 contracting clones showed balanced CD4/CD8; day 15 to 37 expanders favored CD4+.

The rearrangement uses TRBV2 and TRBJ1-1; perhaps TRBD1 as D (5 bases). This TCR derives from a young man who had mild COVID-19 (a few samples of this study predate the infection). Cell type and time point are not known. The source material was PBMCs or a T cell subset sorted from them (not recorded which). The CDR3 DNA is TGTGCCAGCACGGTTGGGGGGACTGAAGCTTTCTTT. Translation: CASTVGGTEAFF.